The rows below give T cell receptor beta chains drawn from one sample of a study of shared clonotypes between healthy human individuals. The repertoire was sequenced with immunoSEQ multiplex PCR; TCRdb's copy has only in-frame clones and lacks some. Among about 320,000 clones listed, around 90% were seen once. Sequenced material: memory CD8+ T cells sorted from blood. These receptors were obtained from a man aged 18 to 35 in good health. Both conserved end residues are part of each CDR3. The order of the fields is J gene, clone size, D gene, V gene, CDR3 protein, CDR3 DNA. A D gene is named only where the DNA matches it firmly. Clone size appears in some rows only: once, few, many, or a class for an expanded clone.

j_call: TRBJ2-7; clone_size: -; d_call: TRBD2; v_call: TRBV27; cdr3_aa: CASSYSGGGSYEQYF; cdr3_nt: TGTGCCAGCAGCTATAGCGGGGGGGGCTCCTACGAGCAGTACTTC
j_call: TRBJ2-2; clone_size: -; d_call: -; v_call: TRBV4-1; cdr3_aa: CASSPRTGDLLGGELFF; cdr3_nt: TGCGCCAGCAGCCCAAGAACTGGGGATCTTTTGGGCGGGGAGCTGTTTTTT
j_call: TRBJ2-2; clone_size: -; d_call: TRBD2; v_call: TRBV11-2; cdr3_aa: CASSSLAGGELFF; cdr3_nt: TGTGCCAGCAGCTCCCTAGCGGGAGGGGAGCTGTTTTTT
j_call: TRBJ2-7; clone_size: -; d_call: -; v_call: TRBV13; cdr3_aa: CASSLQRSYEQYF; cdr3_nt: TGTGCCAGCAGCTTACAGCGGAGCTACGAGCAGTACTTC
j_call: TRBJ2-1; clone_size: -; d_call: -; v_call: TRBV7-9; cdr3_aa: CASIFGDSYNEQFF; cdr3_nt: TGTGCCAGCATCTTCGGGGACTCCTACAATGAGCAGTTCTTC
j_call: TRBJ2-3; clone_size: -; d_call: TRBD1; v_call: TRBV29-1; cdr3_aa: CSVEDGDRDLTDTQYF; cdr3_nt: TGCAGCGTTGAAGATGGGGACAGGGACCTCACAGATACGCAGTATTTT
j_call: TRBJ2-1; clone_size: -; d_call: -; v_call: TRBV28; cdr3_aa: CASSFRLVYYNEQFF; cdr3_nt: TGTGCCAGCAGTTTCCGACTAGTCTACTACAATGAGCAGTTCTTC
j_call: TRBJ2-7; clone_size: -; d_call: -; v_call: TRBV6-6; cdr3_aa: CASSFGGHWVYEQYF; cdr3_nt: TGTGCCAGCAGTTTCGGCGGCCATTGGGTCTACGAGCAGTACTTC
j_call: TRBJ2-5; clone_size: -; d_call: TRBD2; v_call: TRBV5-1; cdr3_aa: CASRTSGEFQETQYF; cdr3_nt: TGCGCCAGCAGAACGAGCGGGGAGTTCCAAGAGACCCAGTACTTC
j_call: TRBJ1-1; clone_size: -; d_call: TRBD1; v_call: TRBV11-2; cdr3_aa: CASSDRGTEAFF; cdr3_nt: TGTGCCAGCAGCGACAGGGGAACTGAAGCTTTCTTT
j_call: TRBJ1-1; clone_size: -; d_call: -; v_call: TRBV28; cdr3_aa: CASSPPGRANTEAFF; cdr3_nt: TGTGCCAGCAGTCCGCCGGGACGGGCGAACACTGAAGCTTTCTTT
j_call: TRBJ1-6; clone_size: -; d_call: TRBD1; v_call: TRBV7-8; cdr3_aa: CASSWAGGNYNSPLHF; cdr3_nt: TGTGCCAGCAGCTGGGCAGGGGGAAACTATAATTCACCCCTCCACTTT
j_call: TRBJ2-7; clone_size: once; d_call: -; v_call: TRBV4-1; cdr3_aa: CASSQNQGHYEQYF; cdr3_nt: TGCGCCAGCAGCCAAAACCAGGGACACTACGAGCAGTACTTC
j_call: TRBJ1-4; clone_size: -; d_call: -; v_call: TRBV7-9; cdr3_aa: CASRPATNEKLFF; cdr3_nt: TGTGCCAGCAGACCCGCAACTAATGAAAAACTGTTTTTT
j_call: TRBJ1-4; clone_size: large; d_call: TRBD1; v_call: TRBV6-6; cdr3_aa: CASSPVPGQGNEKLFF; cdr3_nt: TGTGCCAGCAGTCCTGTCCCGGGACAGGGGAATGAAAAACTGTTTTTT
j_call: TRBJ2-2; clone_size: -; d_call: TRBD2; v_call: TRBV7-9; cdr3_aa: CASNPTSGMNTGELFF; cdr3_nt: TGTGCCAGCAATCCTACTAGCGGGATGAACACCGGGGAGCTGTTTTTT
j_call: TRBJ1-5; clone_size: -; d_call: TRBD1; v_call: TRBV6-6; cdr3_aa: CASIPGTGGSWQPQHF; cdr3_nt: TGTGCCAGCATCCCAGGGACAGGGGGTTCGTGGCAGCCCCAGCATTTT
j_call: TRBJ1-2; clone_size: few; d_call: TRBD1; v_call: TRBV6-1; cdr3_aa: CASGPRTGVDYGYTF; cdr3_nt: TGTGCCAGCGGACCTCGGACAGGGGTTGACTATGGCTACACCTTC
j_call: TRBJ2-2; clone_size: -; d_call: -; v_call: TRBV5-4; cdr3_aa: CASSLRTGNTGELFF; cdr3_nt: TGTGCCAGCAGCTTGCGCACGGGGAACACCGGGGAGCTGTTTTTT
j_call: TRBJ2-7; clone_size: -; d_call: TRBD1; v_call: TRBV7-9; cdr3_aa: CASSSGQGYQYF; cdr3_nt: TGTGCCAGCAGCTCGGGACAGGGGTATCAGTACTTC
j_call: TRBJ2-5; clone_size: once; d_call: -; v_call: TRBV7-9; cdr3_aa: CASSGAELDQETQYF; cdr3_nt: TGTGCCAGCAGCGGGGCGGAACTCGACCAAGAGACCCAGTACTTC
j_call: TRBJ2-1; clone_size: -; d_call: TRBD1; v_call: TRBV4-1; cdr3_aa: CASSQDSGTVGYNEQFF; cdr3_nt: TGCGCCAGCAGCCAAGACTCCGGGACAGTCGGATACAATGAGCAGTTCTTC
j_call: TRBJ2-7; clone_size: few; d_call: TRBD1; v_call: TRBV19; cdr3_aa: CASSSLRDSYEQYF; cdr3_nt: TGTGCCAGTAGTAGTCTTCGGGACAGCTACGAGCAGTACTTC
j_call: TRBJ2-1; clone_size: -; d_call: -; v_call: TRBV5-1; cdr3_aa: CASSLRYNEQFF; cdr3_nt: TGCGCCAGCAGCTTGCGCTACAATGAGCAGTTCTTC
j_call: TRBJ2-3; clone_size: -; d_call: -; v_call: TRBV5-1; cdr3_aa: CASSRDSTDTQYF; cdr3_nt: TGCGCCAGCAGCCGGGACAGCACAGATACGCAGTATTTT
j_call: TRBJ2-3; clone_size: -; d_call: -; v_call: TRBV7-9; cdr3_aa: CASSLAGTTDTQYF; cdr3_nt: TGTGCCAGCAGCTTAGCGGGCACAACAGATACGCAGTATTTT
j_call: TRBJ2-7; clone_size: -; d_call: -; v_call: TRBV5-4; cdr3_aa: CASSLDWAYEQYF; cdr3_nt: TGTGCCAGCAGCCTCGACTGGGCCTACGAGCAGTACTTC
j_call: TRBJ1-1; clone_size: -; d_call: -; v_call: TRBV4-1; cdr3_aa: CASSQADLTGKQPEAFF; cdr3_nt: TGCGCCAGCAGCCAAGCCGATCTAACAGGGAAACAACCTGAAGCTTTCTTT
j_call: TRBJ2-7; clone_size: -; d_call: TRBD1; v_call: TRBV7-2; cdr3_aa: CASSHGTGRSYEQYF; cdr3_nt: TGTGCCAGCAGCCACGGGACAGGGAGATCCTACGAGCAGTACTTC
j_call: TRBJ1-4; clone_size: -; d_call: TRBD1; v_call: TRBV5-6; cdr3_aa: CASSGWDSATNEKLFF; cdr3_nt: TGTGCCAGCAGCGGATGGGACAGCGCAACTAATGAAAAACTGTTTTTT
j_call: TRBJ2-1; clone_size: once; d_call: TRBD1; v_call: TRBV7-3; cdr3_aa: CASSLTQGGYNEQFF; cdr3_nt: TGTGCCAGCAGCTTAACACAGGGGGGTTACAATGAGCAGTTCTTC
j_call: TRBJ2-5; clone_size: -; d_call: TRBD2; v_call: TRBV4-1; cdr3_aa: CASSPLGLQDAGTQYF; cdr3_nt: TGCGCCAGCAGCCCCCTGGGACTACAGGATGCAGGGACCCAGTACTTC
j_call: TRBJ1-2; clone_size: -; d_call: -; v_call: TRBV29-1; cdr3_aa: CSVADGGDNYGYTF; cdr3_nt: TGCAGCGTTGCGGACGGGGGGGATAACTATGGCTACACCTTC
j_call: TRBJ2-7; clone_size: -; d_call: -; v_call: TRBV5-4; cdr3_aa: CASSGGYEQYF; cdr3_nt: TGTGCCAGCAGTGGGGGCTACGAGCAGTACTTC
j_call: TRBJ1-5; clone_size: -; d_call: -; v_call: TRBV18; cdr3_aa: CASSPPAGREWDSNQPQHF; cdr3_nt: TGTGCCAGCTCACCACCGGCGGGCAGAGAATGGGATAGCAATCAGCCCCAGCATTTT
j_call: TRBJ1-2; clone_size: -; d_call: TRBD1; v_call: TRBV7-9; cdr3_aa: CASSPPGQWYGYTF; cdr3_nt: TGTGCCAGCAGCCCCCCGGGACAGTGGTATGGCTACACCTTC
j_call: TRBJ1-6; clone_size: -; d_call: -; v_call: TRBV27; cdr3_aa: CASSLQGPSYNSPLHF; cdr3_nt: TGTGCCAGCAGCCTTCAGGGGCCATCCTATAATTCACCCCTCCACTTT
j_call: TRBJ1-1; clone_size: -; d_call: -; v_call: TRBV5-4; cdr3_aa: CASSFLTNTEAFF; cdr3_nt: TGTGCCAGCAGCTTCCTGACAAACACTGAAGCTTTCTTT
j_call: TRBJ2-7; clone_size: -; d_call: -; v_call: TRBV28; cdr3_aa: CASSLRGNYEQYF; cdr3_nt: TGTGCCAGCAGTTTAAGGGGAAACTACGAGCAGTACTTC
j_call: TRBJ2-7; clone_size: -; d_call: TRBD1; v_call: TRBV5-1; cdr3_aa: CASSLYPLDRAGEQYF; cdr3_nt: TGCGCCAGCAGCTTGTACCCATTGGACAGGGCCGGGGAGCAGTACTTC
j_call: TRBJ2-3; clone_size: -; d_call: -; v_call: TRBV2; cdr3_aa: CASSEQGTDTQYF; cdr3_nt: TGTGCCAGCAGTGAACAGGGGACAGATACGCAGTATTTT
j_call: TRBJ2-7; clone_size: -; d_call: TRBD2; v_call: TRBV7-8; cdr3_aa: CASSLRDVGGRGTYEQYF; cdr3_nt: TGTGCCAGCAGCTTAAGAGATGTGGGCGGGAGGGGTACCTACGAGCAGTACTTC
j_call: TRBJ1-1; clone_size: -; d_call: -; v_call: TRBV30; cdr3_aa: CAWTYDNEEAFF; cdr3_nt: TGTGCCTGGACCTATGACAACGAGGAAGCTTTCTTT
j_call: TRBJ1-6; clone_size: -; d_call: -; v_call: TRBV14; cdr3_aa: CASSEGLGNSPLHF; cdr3_nt: TGTGCCAGCAGTGAAGGGCTGGGGAATTCACCCCTCCACTTT
j_call: TRBJ2-7; clone_size: -; d_call: TRBD1; v_call: TRBV7-8; cdr3_aa: CASSTGQGPSYEQYF; cdr3_nt: TGTGCCAGCAGCACCGGACAGGGTCCCTCCTACGAGCAGTACTTC
j_call: TRBJ1-2; clone_size: -; d_call: -; v_call: TRBV13; cdr3_aa: CASSLDRDLFLTGILTYGYTF; cdr3_nt: TGTGCCAGCAGCTTAGATCGGGACCTGTTTTTAACAGGTATTTTAACCTATGGCTACACCTTC
j_call: TRBJ1-6; clone_size: -; d_call: -; v_call: TRBV5-1; cdr3_aa: CASSLVLGGPLHF; cdr3_nt: TGCGCCAGCAGCTTGGTATTAGGCGGACCCCTCCACTTT
j_call: TRBJ2-7; clone_size: -; d_call: TRBD2; v_call: TRBV7-9; cdr3_aa: CASSRTSGSADEQYF; cdr3_nt: TGTGCCAGCAGCCGAACTAGCGGGAGTGCAGACGAGCAGTACTTC
j_call: TRBJ2-2; clone_size: -; d_call: -; v_call: TRBV5-1; cdr3_aa: CASSSLVDLETGELFF; cdr3_nt: TGCGCCAGCAGCTCATTAGTGGATCTCGAGACCGGGGAGCTGTTTTTT
j_call: TRBJ2-3; clone_size: -; d_call: TRBD1; v_call: TRBV9; cdr3_aa: CASSAGTGGITDTQYF; cdr3_nt: TGTGCCAGCAGCGCCGGGACAGGGGGAATAACAGATACGCAGTATTTT
j_call: TRBJ2-1; clone_size: -; d_call: -; v_call: TRBV11-2; cdr3_aa: CASSLTGYNEQFF; cdr3_nt: TGTGCCAGCAGCTTAACAGGCTACAATGAGCAGTTCTTC
j_call: TRBJ2-7; clone_size: -; d_call: TRBD1; v_call: TRBV7-9; cdr3_aa: CASSPNTGVGFHEQYF; cdr3_nt: TGTGCCAGCAGCCCCAACACAGGGGTTGGGTTTCACGAGCAGTACTTC
j_call: TRBJ1-2; clone_size: -; d_call: -; v_call: TRBV15; cdr3_aa: CATSDPHYGYTF; cdr3_nt: TGTGCCACCAGTGATCCACACTATGGCTACACCTTC
j_call: TRBJ1-2; clone_size: -; d_call: TRBD1; v_call: TRBV7-3; cdr3_aa: CASSPTGTGNYGYTF; cdr3_nt: TGTGCCAGCAGCCCCACCGGGACAGGGAACTATGGCTACACCTTC
j_call: TRBJ2-1; clone_size: -; d_call: -; v_call: TRBV5-6; cdr3_aa: CASSLGGPNEQFF; cdr3_nt: TGTGCCAGCAGCCTGGGGGGGCCCAATGAGCAGTTCTTC
j_call: TRBJ2-1; clone_size: -; d_call: -; v_call: TRBV5-1; cdr3_aa: CASSYPAAEEQFF; cdr3_nt: TGCGCCAGCAGCTACCCCGCCGCAGAAGAGCAGTTCTTC
j_call: TRBJ1-2; clone_size: many; d_call: -; v_call: TRBV6-1; cdr3_aa: CASSEAGRVRYGYTF; cdr3_nt: TGTGCCAGCAGTGAAGCAGGCAGGGTGCGCTATGGCTACACCTTC
j_call: TRBJ2-7; clone_size: -; d_call: TRBD1; v_call: TRBV6-1; cdr3_aa: CASRDRGSYEQYF; cdr3_nt: TGTGCCAGCAGGGACAGGGGATCCTACGAGCAGTACTTC
j_call: TRBJ2-1; clone_size: -; d_call: TRBD2; v_call: TRBV6-5; cdr3_aa: CASTMPSGSNEQFF; cdr3_nt: TGTGCCAGCACCATGCCTAGCGGGAGTAATGAGCAGTTCTTC